Sequencing of this T cell receptor beta chain was carried out in a study of post-analysis software for immune sequencing data. Overall study: Courses of disease covered relapsing-remitting, secondary progressive and progressive-relapsing multiple sclerosis.

In this sample, this clonotype turned up a few times. Its antigen is unknown. Study-level results: Patients carried several TRBV segments more frequently than controls did, and TRBV5-6, TRBV5-1 and TRBV20-1 were among them. Samples prepared in the same batch strongly co-clustered by F measure. Diversity measured as normalized Chao1 was significantly lower in multiple sclerosis patients than in controls.

The TCR beta cDNA libraries carried unique molecular identifiers. Starting from approximately 1 to 10 million T cells, the study yielded about 490,000 cDNA molecules. In TCRdb, the PCR reads were re-called with MiXCR into one record per CDR3 protein. The top ten clones hold over 10% of a sample with 380,000 or so distinct CDR3 sequences, 30% to 45% of them seen once. CDR3 length equals 13 residues. The V and J ends lost 6 bases and 8 bases respectively, with 14 bases between them. Per germline, CDR1 MNHEY and CDR2 SMNVEV (reference sequence). The TCR comes from a girl between 10 and 17 years old with multiple sclerosis. This sequence joins TRBV27 and TRBJ2-1; D not resolved. Sequencing was carried out using blood. The CDR3 is CASSRRLGDEQFF. In DNA form, the CDR3 reads TGTGCCAGCAGCCGTCGGCTCGGCGATGAGCAGTTCTTC.